A single sample is the source of the 3 T cell receptor beta chains below, sequenced in a study of PD-1 blockade in mismatch repair-deficient tumors. Assay used: immunoSEQ multiplex PCR; TCRdb lists only in-frame clones, some missing. The table lists under 50,000 clones, more than 65% of them singletons. The specimen comprised PBMCs, sampled before pembrolizumab treatment. Every receptor here comes from an adult with mismatch repair-deficient cancer.

This sequence joins TRBV4-2 and TRBJ2-2; D assignment may be TRBD1 or TRBD2 (6 bases each). Trimming left V 0 bases short and J 5 bases short, with 22 bases between. CDR3 size: 19 residues. From germline, CDR1 is LGHNA and CDR2 YNFKEQ. The CDR3 is CASSQDPLTRGTSTGELFF. The CDR3 DNA is TGTGCCAGCAGCCAAGATCCCCTGACTAGGGGGACGAGTACCGGGGAGCTGTTTTTT.

This clone has only a few counts. The gene calls are TRBV21-1 and TRBJ1-4; TRBD1, the table's D call, lacks a check against the DNA. TRBV21-1 is an annotated pseudogene. The CDR3 extends over 19 amino acids. CDR3 loop: CASSKEVEQGAYIGEKLFF. In nucleotides, the CDR3 is TGTGCCAGCAGCAAAGAGGTGGAACAGGGGGCGTACATCGGTGAAAAACTGTTTTTT.

The chain has TRBV11-2 and TRBJ2-1, with TRBD2 matching over 10 bases. This CDR3 comprises 17 residues. Germline V gene sequence: CDR1 SGHAT, CDR2 FQNNGV. After removal of 6 bases from V and 9 bases from J, the junction contained 17 bases not matched to a gene. DNA of the CDR3: TGTGCCAGCAGTTTCCGCCCTTCTAGCGGGAGACTCGGTGAGCAGTTCTTC. This translates into CASSFRPSSGRLGEQFF. Looking up the rest from reference TRBV11-2 and TRBJ2-1 gives the full variable domain: EAGVAQSPRYKIIEKRQSVAFWCNPISGHATLYWYQQILGQGPKLLIQFQNNGVVDDSQLPKDRFSAERLKGVDSTLKIQPAKLEDSAVYLCASSFRPSSGRLGEQFFGPGTRLTVL.